A selection of T cell receptor beta chains follows, all from one sample in a study of control samples from healthy donors and cancer patients. Assay used: immunoSEQ multiplex PCR; TCRdb lists only in-frame clones, some missing. Among about 83,000 clones listed, roughly nine tenths were seen once. Sequences were obtained from blood. These TCRs come from a man aged 50 or older in good health. The CDR3 runs from the conserved cysteine through the conserved F or W. The D gene is left open where the match is weak. Not all rows give a size; the values are once, few, many and, for expanded clones, a class.

d_gene,abundance,v_gene,CDR3aa
-,-,TRBV18,CASSQGSDTEAFF
TRBD2,-,TRBV11-3,CASSRLAGTAGELFF
TRBD1,-,TRBV24-1,CATSVTGGADTQYF
TRBD1,-,TRBV7-8,CASSLGTGAFSGNTIYF
-,-,TRBV19,CASSRTTDTQYF
-,-,TRBV3-1/TRBV3-2,CASSITGRYNEQFF
-,once,TRBV30,CAWSVLYGNSGNTIYF
TRBD1,-,TRBV2,CASSPGQGRGGTEAFF
-,-,TRBV5-1,CASSLNTANTEAFF
-,-,TRBV10-3,CAISEPHLTGELFF
-,-,TRBV19,CASTPLGIEGNKEAFF
-,-,TRBV2,CASSLGHNTGELFF
-,-,TRBV6-2/TRBV6-3,CASSYMATEAFF
TRBD1,-,TRBV9,CASSGTDRDLVNTEAFF
-,-,TRBV27,CASRYNTGSPTYEQYF
-,-,TRBV3-1/TRBV3-2,CASSQDVQGQPQHF
-,-,TRBV5-1,CASSLTALGADSPLHF
-,-,TRBV19,CASKERTASEKLFF
TRBD1,-,TRBV27,CASSSQGDEQFF
-,-,TRBV5-1,CASRGGTNEKLFF
-,-,TRBV19,CASGTSEAFF
TRBD1,once,TRBV3-1/TRBV3-2,CASSQAGQGSDTQYF
TRBD2,once,TRBV4-1,CASSQALLGLAFVEQYF
-,-,TRBV29-1,CSVEDPRRRNYGYTF